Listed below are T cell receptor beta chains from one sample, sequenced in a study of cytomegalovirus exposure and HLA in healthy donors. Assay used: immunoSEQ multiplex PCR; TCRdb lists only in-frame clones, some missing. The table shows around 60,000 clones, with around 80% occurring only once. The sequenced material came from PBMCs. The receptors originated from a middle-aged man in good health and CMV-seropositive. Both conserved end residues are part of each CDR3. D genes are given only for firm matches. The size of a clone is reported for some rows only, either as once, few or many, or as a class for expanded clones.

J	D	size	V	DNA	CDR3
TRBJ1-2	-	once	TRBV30	TGTGCCTGGGGCGGCCAGCTGATCTATGGCTACACCTTC	CAWGGQLIYGYTF
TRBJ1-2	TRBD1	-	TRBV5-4	TGTGCCAGCAGCTTGGGGGACAGGGGCTATGGCTACACCTTC	CASSLGDRGYGYTF
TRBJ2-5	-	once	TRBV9	TGTGCCAGCAGCGAACACTCACCGGGACATACCACGCAAGAGACCCAGTACTTC	CASSEHSPGHTTQETQYF
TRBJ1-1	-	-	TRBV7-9	TGTGCCAGCAGCTTCTTGACTCAGAACACTGAAGCTTTCTTT	CASSFLTQNTEAFF
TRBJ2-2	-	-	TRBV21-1	TGTGCCAGCAGCCGATCTATTGACAGGGCCACCGGGGAGCTGTTTTTT	CASSRSIDRATGELFF
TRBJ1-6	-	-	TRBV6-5	TGTGCCAGCAGTTTAGTTGGGGCCGCTCCCCTCCACTTT	CASSLVGAAPLHF
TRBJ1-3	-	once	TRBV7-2	TGTGCCAGCAGCTTAGAACAAGTCTCTGGAAACACCATATATTTT	CASSLEQVSGNTIYF
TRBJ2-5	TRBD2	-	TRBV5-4	TGTGCCAGCAGATTGACTAGCGGAGTTCAAGAGACCCAGTACTTC	CASRLTSGVQETQYF
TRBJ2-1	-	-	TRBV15	TGTGCCACCAGCAGGGGGGAGGACAATGAGCAGTTCTTC	CATSRGEDNEQFF
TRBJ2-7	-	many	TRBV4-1	TGCGCCAGCAGCCAAGAAGCCGGACAAGGCTACTACGAGCAGTACTTC	CASSQEAGQGYYEQYF
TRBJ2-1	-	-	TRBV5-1	TGCGCCAGCAGGCGGTCTGCGGGCTCCTACAATGAGCAGTTCTTC	CASRRSAGSYNEQFF
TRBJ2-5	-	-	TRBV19	TGTGCCAGTAGTATAGGTTCAGGGGACCAAGAGACCCAGTACTTC	CASSIGSGDQETQYF
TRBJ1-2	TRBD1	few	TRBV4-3	TGCGCCAGCGCCAAGGGGACAGTCCCTATGTTGGGCTACACCTTC	CASAKGTVPMLGYTF
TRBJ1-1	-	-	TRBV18	TGTGCCAGCTCACCACTGAGGGGGGGCGGCACTGAAGCTTTCTTT	CASSPLRGGGTEAFF
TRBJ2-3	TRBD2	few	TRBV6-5	TGTGCCAGCAGTTACTTAGCGGGGGGGGGAAATACGCAGTATTTT	CASSYLAGGGNTQYF
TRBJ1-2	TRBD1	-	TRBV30	TGTGCCTGGAGTGTAAACAGGGGATATGGCTACACCTTC	CAWSVNRGYGYTF
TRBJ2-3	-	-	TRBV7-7	TGTGCTAGCAGCTTGTACGGGGCAGATACGCAGTATTTT	CASSLYGADTQYF
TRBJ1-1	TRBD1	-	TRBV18	TGTGCCAGCTCACAATTGGGACAGGTAACGATAAAGGAAGCTTTCTTT	CASSQLGQVTIKEAFF
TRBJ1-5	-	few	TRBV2	TGTGCCAGCAGAGGGGGGGCCTTGGGGCCCCAGCATTTT	CASRGGALGPQHF
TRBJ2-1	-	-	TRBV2	TGTGCCCGCAGTAGGGCAGGGGATACCAATGAGCAGTTCTTC	CARSRAGDTNEQFF
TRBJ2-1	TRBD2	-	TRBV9	TGTGCCAGCAGCGTTGCGGGGGGGTACTACAATGAGCAGTTCTTC	CASSVAGGYYNEQFF
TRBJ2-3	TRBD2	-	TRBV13	TGTGCCAGCAGCTTAGCGGCTAGCGGGGGGCTGACGAGCACAGATACGCAGTATTTT	CASSLAASGGLTSTDTQYF
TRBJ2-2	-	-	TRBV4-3	TGCGCCAGCAGCCCACTAGTTTCGGGCACCGGGGAGCTGTTTTTT	CASSPLVSGTGELFF
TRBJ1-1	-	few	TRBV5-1	TGCGCCAGCAGCTTCTTTAAGCGTTCATACGCGGTTACTGAAGCTTTCTTT	CASSFFKRSYAVTEAFF
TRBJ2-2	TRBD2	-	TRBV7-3	TGTGCCAGCAGCTTACTTCCTAGCGGGAGGGCCACCGGGGAGCTGTTTTTT	CASSLLPSGRATGELFF
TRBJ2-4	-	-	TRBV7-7	TGTGCCAGCAGGCTTGACAGGCCCGATACTTCCAAGTCCAAAAACATTCAGTACTTC	CASRLDRPDTSKSKNIQYF
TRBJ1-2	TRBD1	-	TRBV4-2	TGTGCCAGCAGCCAGGACAGGACCATGGACTATGGCTACACCTTC	CASSQDRTMDYGYTF
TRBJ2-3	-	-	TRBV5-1	TGCGCCAGCAGCGCACTGACAGGCCACGATACGCAGTATTTT	CASSALTGHDTQYF
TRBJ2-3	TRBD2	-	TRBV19	TGTGCCAGTAGCCGAGTTGAGACTAGCTATTTGGATACGCAGTATTTT	CASSRVETSYLDTQYF
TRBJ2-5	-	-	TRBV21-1	TGTGCCAGCAGGGACGGGGGGGCGAGGCCCAGCTCCGGCCAAGAGACCCAGTACTTC	CASRDGGARPSSGQETQYF
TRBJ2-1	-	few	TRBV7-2	TGTGCCAGCAGTTACCCTGGACAGTACAATGAGCAGTTCTTC	CASSYPGQYNEQFF
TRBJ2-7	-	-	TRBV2	TGTGCCACCTCCGGTCAGGGAACCTACGAGCAGTACTTC	CATSGQGTYEQYF
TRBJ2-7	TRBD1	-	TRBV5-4	TGTGCCAGCAGCCCGAATGCCGGGACAGGGTTAAACGAGCAGTACTTC	CASSPNAGTGLNEQYF
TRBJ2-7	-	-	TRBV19	TGTGCCAGTAGTATAGATCAACAGGCGATCTACGAGCAGTACTTC	CASSIDQQAIYEQYF
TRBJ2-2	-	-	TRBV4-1	TGCGCCAGCAGGCGAACCGGGACACTCTCACCCGATGAACCCGGGGAGCTGTTTTTT	CASRRTGTLSPDEPGELFF
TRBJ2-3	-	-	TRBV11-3	TGTGCCAGCAGCTTGGAGGGGCGCGACACAGATACGCAGTATTTT	CASSLEGRDTDTQYF